This is a list of T cell receptor beta chains from one sample in a study of blood T cell repertoires in COVID-19. Measured with immunoSEQ multiplex PCR; TCRdb has only the in-frame clones, and not every one. The sample contains 200,000 or so clones, approximately 82% of which appear only once. Input material: peripheral blood. These receptors came from a human donor with acute or convalescent COVID-19. The donor label of this sample is uncertain. Both conserved end residues are part of each CDR3. The D gene is left open where the match is weak. Not all rows give a size; the values are once, few, many and, for expanded clones, a class.

D gene: TRBD2; J gene: TRBJ2-1; clone size: -; V gene: TRBV2; CDR3 protein: CASSVSGSPWNEQFF; CDR3 DNA: TGTGCCAGCAGTGTTAGCGGGAGCCCGTGGAATGAGCAGTTCTTC
D gene: TRBD1; J gene: TRBJ1-1; clone size: once; V gene: TRBV6-5; CDR3 protein: CASHRTGISFF; CDR3 DNA: TGTGCCAGTCACCGGACAGGGATCTCTTTCTTT
D gene: -; J gene: TRBJ2-7; clone size: -; V gene: TRBV12-3/TRBV12-4; CDR3 protein: CASSFLAGWEQYF; CDR3 DNA: TGTGCCAGCAGTTTTTTGGCGGGATGGGAGCAGTACTTC
D gene: -; J gene: TRBJ2-1; clone size: -; V gene: TRBV5-1; CDR3 protein: CASSLGYYNEQFF; CDR3 DNA: TGCGCCAGCAGCTTGGGCTACTACAATGAGCAGTTCTTC
D gene: -; J gene: TRBJ1-6; clone size: -; V gene: TRBV6-5; CDR3 protein: CASTTGGIGNSPLHF; CDR3 DNA: TGTGCCAGCACCACCGGGGGAATTGGGAATTCACCCCTCCACTTT
D gene: TRBD1; J gene: TRBJ1-2; clone size: -; V gene: TRBV28; CDR3 protein: CASSSGTGPVGGYTF; CDR3 DNA: TGTGCCAGCAGTTCCGGGACAGGGCCCGTCGGGGGCTACACCTTC
D gene: TRBD1; J gene: TRBJ1-1; clone size: -; V gene: TRBV5-6; CDR3 protein: CASNLRGPRPNTEAFF; CDR3 DNA: TGTGCCAGCAACCTCAGGGGGCCAAGACCTAACACTGAAGCTTTCTTT
D gene: -; J gene: TRBJ1-5; clone size: -; V gene: TRBV27; CDR3 protein: CASSSLSRSQPQHF; CDR3 DNA: TGTGCCAGCAGTTCATTATCTCGGAGTCAGCCCCAGCATTTT
D gene: -; J gene: TRBJ2-5; clone size: once; V gene: TRBV15; CDR3 protein: CATSRDRGQGRETQYF; CDR3 DNA: TGTGCCACCAGCAGAGATAGGGGTCAGGGTCGGGAGACCCAGTACTTC
D gene: -; J gene: TRBJ1-1; clone size: -; V gene: TRBV3-1/TRBV3-2; CDR3 protein: CASSLGWGGTEAFF; CDR3 DNA: TGTGCCAGCAGCCTAGGTTGGGGCGGCACTGAAGCTTTCTTT
D gene: TRBD1; J gene: TRBJ1-2; clone size: -; V gene: TRBV28; CDR3 protein: CASGQGAGGYTF; CDR3 DNA: TGTGCCAGCGGACAGGGGGCAGGTGGCTACACCTTC
D gene: -; J gene: TRBJ2-1; clone size: -; V gene: TRBV7-2; CDR3 protein: CASSRGLDNEQFF; CDR3 DNA: TGTGCCAGCAGCCGAGGACTGGACAATGAGCAGTTCTTC
D gene: -; J gene: TRBJ2-5; clone size: once; V gene: TRBV29-1; CDR3 protein: CSVLPGGETQYF; CDR3 DNA: TGCAGCGTCCTGCCCGGCGGAGAGACCCAGTACTTC
D gene: -; J gene: TRBJ2-2; clone size: -; V gene: TRBV9; CDR3 protein: CASSVDQFTGELFF; CDR3 DNA: TGTGCCAGCAGCGTAGACCAGTTCACCGGGGAGCTGTTTTTT
D gene: -; J gene: TRBJ1-3; clone size: few; V gene: TRBV24-1; CDR3 protein: CATAGGGSGNTIYF; CDR3 DNA: TGTGCCACCGCTGGCGGGGGCAGTGGAAACACCATATATTTT
D gene: -; J gene: TRBJ1-4; clone size: -; V gene: TRBV6-5; CDR3 protein: CASSPWTATNEKLFF; CDR3 DNA: TGTGCCAGCAGTCCCTGGACAGCAACTAATGAAAAACTGTTTTTT
D gene: TRBD1; J gene: TRBJ1-1; clone size: -; V gene: TRBV5-4; CDR3 protein: CASSLDRGNSEAFF; CDR3 DNA: TGTGCCAGCAGCTTGGACAGGGGGAATAGTGAAGCTTTCTTT